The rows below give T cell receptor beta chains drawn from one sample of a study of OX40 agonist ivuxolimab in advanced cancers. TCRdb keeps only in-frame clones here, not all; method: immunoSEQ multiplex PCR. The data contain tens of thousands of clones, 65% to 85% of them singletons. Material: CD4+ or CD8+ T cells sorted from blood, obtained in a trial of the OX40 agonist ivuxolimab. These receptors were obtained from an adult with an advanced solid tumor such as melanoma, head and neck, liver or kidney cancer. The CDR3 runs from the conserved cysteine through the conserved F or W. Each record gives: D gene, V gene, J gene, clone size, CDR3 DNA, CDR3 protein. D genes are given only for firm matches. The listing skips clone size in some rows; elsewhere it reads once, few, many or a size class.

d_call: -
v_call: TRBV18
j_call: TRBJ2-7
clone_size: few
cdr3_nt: TGTGCCAGCTCACCAGGGTTTCTAAGCGAGCAGTACTTC
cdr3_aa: CASSPGFLSEQYF

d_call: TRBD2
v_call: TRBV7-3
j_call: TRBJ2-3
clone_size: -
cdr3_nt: TGTGCCAGCAGCCCCACCGGGACTAGCCGCACAGATACGCAGTATTTT
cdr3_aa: CASSPTGTSRTDTQYF

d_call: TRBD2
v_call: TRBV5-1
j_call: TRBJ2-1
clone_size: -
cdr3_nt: TGCGCCAGCAGCTTCCCTAGCGGGAGGGCTTACAATGAGCAGTTCTTC
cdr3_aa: CASSFPSGRAYNEQFF

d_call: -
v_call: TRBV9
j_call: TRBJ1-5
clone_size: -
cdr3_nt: TGTGCCAGCAGCTCGGGGGTCAGTACGCCCAATCAGCCCCAGCATTTT
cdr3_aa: CASSSGVSTPNQPQHF

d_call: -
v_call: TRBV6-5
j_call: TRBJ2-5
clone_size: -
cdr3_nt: TGTGCCAGCAGAAAGGTGCTCGGAGAGACCCAGTACTTC
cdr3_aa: CASRKVLGETQYF

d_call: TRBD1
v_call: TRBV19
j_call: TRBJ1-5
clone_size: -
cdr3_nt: TGTGCCAGTAGTAGAAGGGGGACAGGGGACAATCAGCCCCAGCATTTT
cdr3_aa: CASSRRGTGDNQPQHF

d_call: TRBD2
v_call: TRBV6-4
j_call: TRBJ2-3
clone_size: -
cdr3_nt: TGTGCCAGCAGTGACGCACCCGGGACTAGACGGGTAGATACGCAGTATTTT
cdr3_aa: CASSDAPGTRRVDTQYF

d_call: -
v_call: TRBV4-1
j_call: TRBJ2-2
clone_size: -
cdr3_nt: TGCGCCAGCAGCCAAGAGTACACCCTTTGGGCCGGGGAGCTGTTTTTT
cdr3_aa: CASSQEYTLWAGELFF

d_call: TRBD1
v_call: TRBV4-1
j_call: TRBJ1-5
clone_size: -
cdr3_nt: TGCGCCAGCAGCCATAGCGGGACAGGGAACAATCAGCCCCAGCATTTT
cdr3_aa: CASSHSGTGNNQPQHF

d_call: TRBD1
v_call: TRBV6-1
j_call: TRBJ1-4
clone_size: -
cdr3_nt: TGTGCCAGCAGTGGAAAGGGACAGGTGATCCCCATTGAAAAACTGTTTTTT
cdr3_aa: CASSGKGQVIPIEKLFF

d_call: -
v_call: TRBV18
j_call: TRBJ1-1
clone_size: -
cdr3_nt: TGTGCCAGCTCACCACCGGGTTCAGGGAGGTCGAACACTGAAGCTTTCTTT
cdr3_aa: CASSPPGSGRSNTEAFF

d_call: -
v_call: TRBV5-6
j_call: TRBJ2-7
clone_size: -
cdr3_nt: TGTGCCAGCAGCTTGCGAGAGCAGTACTTC
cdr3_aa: CASSLREQYF

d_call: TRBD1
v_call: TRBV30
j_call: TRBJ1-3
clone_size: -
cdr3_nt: TGTGCCTGGAGCCCGGGACAGGGGTTGCGAAACACCATATATTTT
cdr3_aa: CAWSPGQGLRNTIYF

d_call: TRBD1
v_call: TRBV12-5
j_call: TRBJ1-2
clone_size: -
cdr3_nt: TGTGCTAGTGGATCCGACAGGGGTGTAAACTATGGCTACACCTTC
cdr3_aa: CASGSDRGVNYGYTF

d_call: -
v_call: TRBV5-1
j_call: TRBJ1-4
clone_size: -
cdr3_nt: TGCGCCAGCAGCTCAGGACAGTCCGCCGCACTCAATGAAAAACTGTTTTTT
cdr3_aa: CASSSGQSAALNEKLFF

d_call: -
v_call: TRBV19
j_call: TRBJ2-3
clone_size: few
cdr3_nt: TGTGCCAGTAATGACAAGTGGGATCGCCGGGGCACAGATACGCAGTATTTT
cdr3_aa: CASNDKWDRRGTDTQYF

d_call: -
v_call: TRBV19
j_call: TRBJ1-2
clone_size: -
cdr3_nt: TGTGCCAGTAGTATGGGACAAAACTATGGCTACACCTTC
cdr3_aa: CASSMGQNYGYTF

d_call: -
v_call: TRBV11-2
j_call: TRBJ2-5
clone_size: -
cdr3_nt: TGTGCCAGCAGCCCCGACAGGCTCCGAGAGACCCAGTACTTC
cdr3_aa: CASSPDRLRETQYF

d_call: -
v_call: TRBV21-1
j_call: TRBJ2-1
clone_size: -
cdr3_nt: TGTGCCAGCAGTTATTTTAGCGGGAGAAGCTCCTACAATGAGCAGTTCTTC
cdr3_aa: CASSYFSGRSSYNEQFF

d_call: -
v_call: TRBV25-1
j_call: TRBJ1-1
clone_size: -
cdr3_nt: TGTGCCAGCAGTGAATACCCAGGGAGGGATGAAGCTTTCTTT
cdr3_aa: CASSEYPGRDEAFF

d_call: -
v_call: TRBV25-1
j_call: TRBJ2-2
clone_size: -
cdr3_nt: TGTGCCAGCAGTGAAGGTGTGGGGGGTTCGAACACCGGGGAGCTGTTTTTT
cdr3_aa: CASSEGVGGSNTGELFF

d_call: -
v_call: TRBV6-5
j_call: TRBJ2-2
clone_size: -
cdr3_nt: TGTGCCAGCAGCTCTTTTGGCGGTGTATCCGGGGAGCTGTTTTTT
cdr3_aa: CASSSFGGVSGELFF

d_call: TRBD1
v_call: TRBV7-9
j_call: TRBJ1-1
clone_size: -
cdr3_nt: TGTGCCAGCAGCTTAACACAGGGGATTACTGAAGCTTTCTTT
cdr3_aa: CASSLTQGITEAFF

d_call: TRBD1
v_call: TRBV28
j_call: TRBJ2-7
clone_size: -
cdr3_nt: TGTGCCAGCAGTTCAGGTGGGGGACAGGGGTCCTACGAGCAGTACTTC
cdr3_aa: CASSSGGGQGSYEQYF

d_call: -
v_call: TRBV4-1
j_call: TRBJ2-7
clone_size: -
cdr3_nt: TGCGCCAGCAGCCAAGGTGACAGGAGCTCCTACGAGCAGTACTTC
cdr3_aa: CASSQGDRSSYEQYF

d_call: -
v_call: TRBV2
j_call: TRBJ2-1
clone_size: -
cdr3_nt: TGTGCCAGCAGTGAAGCGCTTCGGGAAGGCAAACAGTTCTTC
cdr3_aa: CASSEALREGKQFF

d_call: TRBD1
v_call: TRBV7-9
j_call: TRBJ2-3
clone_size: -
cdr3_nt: TGTGCCAGCTTCCGACAGGGTGAGGATACGCAGTATTTT
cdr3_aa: CASFRQGEDTQYF

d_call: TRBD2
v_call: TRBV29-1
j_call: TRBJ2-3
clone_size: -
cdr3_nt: TGCAGCGTTGAAGCTAGCGGGAAGGGAGATACGCAGTATTTT
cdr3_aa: CSVEASGKGDTQYF

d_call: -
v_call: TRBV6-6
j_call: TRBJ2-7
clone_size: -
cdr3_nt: TGTGCCAGCAGTTACCTTCAGGGCCAGGGTTTCGAGCAGTACTTC
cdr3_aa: CASSYLQGQGFEQYF

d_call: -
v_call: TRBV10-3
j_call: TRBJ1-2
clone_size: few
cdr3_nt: TGTGCCATCAGTGATTACAGGGTCTATGGCTACACCTTC
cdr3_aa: CAISDYRVYGYTF